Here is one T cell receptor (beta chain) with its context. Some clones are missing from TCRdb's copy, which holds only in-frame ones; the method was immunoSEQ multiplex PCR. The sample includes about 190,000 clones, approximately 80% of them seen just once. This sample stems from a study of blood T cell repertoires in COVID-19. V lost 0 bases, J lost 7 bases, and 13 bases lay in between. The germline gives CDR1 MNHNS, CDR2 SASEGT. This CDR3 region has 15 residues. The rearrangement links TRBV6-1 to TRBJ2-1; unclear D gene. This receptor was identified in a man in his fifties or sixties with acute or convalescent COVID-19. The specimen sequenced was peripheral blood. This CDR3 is CASSEAWAIVNEQFF. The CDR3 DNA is TGTGCCAGCAGTGAAGCATGGGCTATTGTAAATGAGCAGTTCTTC.